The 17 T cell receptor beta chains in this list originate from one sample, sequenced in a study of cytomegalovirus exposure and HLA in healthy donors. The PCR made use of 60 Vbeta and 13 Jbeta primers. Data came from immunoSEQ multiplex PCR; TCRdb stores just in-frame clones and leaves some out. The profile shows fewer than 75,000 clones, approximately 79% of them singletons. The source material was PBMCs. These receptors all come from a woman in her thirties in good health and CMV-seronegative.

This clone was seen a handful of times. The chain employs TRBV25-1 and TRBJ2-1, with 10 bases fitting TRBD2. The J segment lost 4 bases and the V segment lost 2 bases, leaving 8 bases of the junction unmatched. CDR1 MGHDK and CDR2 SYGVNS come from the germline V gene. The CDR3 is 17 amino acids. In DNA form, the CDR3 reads TGTGCCAGCAGTGAAAATAGAGGGACTAGCGCTTACAATGAGCAGTTCTTC. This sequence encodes CASSENRGTSAYNEQFF.

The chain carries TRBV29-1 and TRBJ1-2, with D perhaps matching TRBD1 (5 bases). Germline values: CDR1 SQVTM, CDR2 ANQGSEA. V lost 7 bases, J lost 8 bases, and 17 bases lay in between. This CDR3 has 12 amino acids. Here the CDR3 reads CSAVRGAGGYTF. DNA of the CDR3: TGCAGCGCTGTTCGGGGCGCGGGGGGCTACACCTTC.

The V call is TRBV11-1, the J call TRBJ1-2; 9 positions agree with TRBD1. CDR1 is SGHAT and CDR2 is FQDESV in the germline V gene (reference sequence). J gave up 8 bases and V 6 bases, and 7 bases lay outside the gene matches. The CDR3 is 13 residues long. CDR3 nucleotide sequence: TGTGCCAGCAGTTCACAGGGGGCGCGAGGCTACACCTTC. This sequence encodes CASSSQGARGYTF. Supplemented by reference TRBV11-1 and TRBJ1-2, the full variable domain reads EAEVAQSPRYKITEKSQAVAFWCDPISGHATLYWYRQILGQGPELLVQFQDESVVDDSQLPKDRFSAERLKGVDSTLKIQPAELGDSAMYLCASSSQGARGYTFGSGTRLTVV.

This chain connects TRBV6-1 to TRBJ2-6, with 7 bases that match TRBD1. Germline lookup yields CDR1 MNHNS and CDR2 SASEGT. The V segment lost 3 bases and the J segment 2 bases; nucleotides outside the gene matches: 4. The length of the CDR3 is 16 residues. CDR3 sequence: CASSDPQGTGANVLTF. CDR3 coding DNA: TGTGCCAGCAGTGACCCACAGGGGACTGGGGCCAACGTCCTGACTTTC.

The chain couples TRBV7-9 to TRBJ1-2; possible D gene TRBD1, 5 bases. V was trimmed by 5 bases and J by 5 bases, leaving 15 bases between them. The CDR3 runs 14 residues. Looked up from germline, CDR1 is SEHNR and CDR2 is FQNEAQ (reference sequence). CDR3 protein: CASSAGTAEYGYTF. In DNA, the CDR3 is TGTGCCAGCAGCGCGGGGACTGCCGAATATGGCTACACCTTC.

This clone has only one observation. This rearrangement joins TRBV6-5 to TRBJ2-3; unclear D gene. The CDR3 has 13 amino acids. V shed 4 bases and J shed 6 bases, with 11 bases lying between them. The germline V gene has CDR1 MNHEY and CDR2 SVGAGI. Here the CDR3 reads CASSLTREDTQYF. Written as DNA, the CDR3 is TGTGCCAGCAGTTTGACTCGAGAGGATACGCAGTATTTT.

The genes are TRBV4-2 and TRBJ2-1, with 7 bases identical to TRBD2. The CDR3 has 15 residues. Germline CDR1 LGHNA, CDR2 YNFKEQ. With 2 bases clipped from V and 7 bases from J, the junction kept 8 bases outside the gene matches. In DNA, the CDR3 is TGTGCCAGCAGCCAAACGCTAGCGGAAAATAATGAGCAGTTCTTC. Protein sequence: CASSQTLAENNEQFF.

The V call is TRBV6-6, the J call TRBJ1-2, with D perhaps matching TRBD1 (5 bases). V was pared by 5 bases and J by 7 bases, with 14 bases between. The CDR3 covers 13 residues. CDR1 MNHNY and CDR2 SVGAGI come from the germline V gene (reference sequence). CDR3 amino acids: CASSRTFGLGYTF. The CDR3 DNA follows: TGTGCCAGCAGTAGGACATTCGGCCTTGGCTACACCTTC.

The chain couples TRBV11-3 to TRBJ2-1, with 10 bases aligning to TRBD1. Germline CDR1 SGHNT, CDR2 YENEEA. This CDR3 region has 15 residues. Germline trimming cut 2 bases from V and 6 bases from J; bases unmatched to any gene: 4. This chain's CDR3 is CASSLFWTGGNEQFF. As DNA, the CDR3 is TGTGCCAGCAGCTTATTCTGGACAGGGGGCAATGAGCAGTTCTTC. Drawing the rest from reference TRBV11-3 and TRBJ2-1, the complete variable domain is EAGVVQSPRYKIIEKKQPVAFWCNPISGHNTLYWYLQNLGQGPELLIRYENEEAVDDSQLPKDRFSAERLKGVDSTLKIQPAELGDSAVYLCASSLFWTGGNEQFFGPGTRLTVL.

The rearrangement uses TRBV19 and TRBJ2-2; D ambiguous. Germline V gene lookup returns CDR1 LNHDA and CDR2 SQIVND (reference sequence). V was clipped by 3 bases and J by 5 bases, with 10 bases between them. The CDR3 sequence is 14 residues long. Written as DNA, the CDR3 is TGTGCCAGTAGTATCCCTACTTTGACCGGGGAGCTGTTTTTT. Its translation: CASSIPTLTGELFF.

CDR3 sequence: CASSHQGSLGEQYV. DNA of the CDR3: TGTGCCAGCAGCCACCAGGGCAGTTTGGGCGAGCAGTACGTC. The chain uses TRBV5-8 and TRBJ2-7; D may be TRBD1 (5 bases). From germline, CDR1 is SGHTS and CDR2 YDEGEE. The CDR3 sequence is 14 residues long. Trimming shortened V by 4 bases and J by 6 bases, and 17 bases separated the two germline ends.

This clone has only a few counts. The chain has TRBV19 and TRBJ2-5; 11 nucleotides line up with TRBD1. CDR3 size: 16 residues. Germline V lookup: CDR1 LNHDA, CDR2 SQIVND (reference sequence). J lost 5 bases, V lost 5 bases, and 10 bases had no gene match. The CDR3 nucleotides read TGTGCCAGTAGTCTTTGGACAGGGGGCGCGGGGGAGACCCAGTACTTC. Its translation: CASSLWTGGAGETQYF.

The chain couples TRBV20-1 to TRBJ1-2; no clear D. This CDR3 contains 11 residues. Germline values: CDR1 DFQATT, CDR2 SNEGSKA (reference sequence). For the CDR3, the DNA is TGCAGGCTTGAGGGAGACTATGGCTACACCTTC. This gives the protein CRLEGDYGYTF.

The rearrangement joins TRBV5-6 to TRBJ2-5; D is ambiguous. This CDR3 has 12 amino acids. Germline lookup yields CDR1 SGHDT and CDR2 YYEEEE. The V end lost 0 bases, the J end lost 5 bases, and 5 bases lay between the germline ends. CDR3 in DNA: TGTGCCAGCAGCTTGGCACTGGAGACCCAGTACTTC. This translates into CASSLALETQYF.

CDR3 nucleotide sequence: TGTGCCAGCAGCTTGTTGACGGGTCCCAACAATGAGCAGTTCTTC. It translates to CASSLLTGPNNEQFF. The J gene is TRBJ2-1, the V gene TRBV5-6; D gene unclear. CDR1 is SGHDT and CDR2 is YYEEEE in the germline V gene. The CDR3 has 15 amino acids. V lost 1 base and J lost 5, with 13 bases in between.

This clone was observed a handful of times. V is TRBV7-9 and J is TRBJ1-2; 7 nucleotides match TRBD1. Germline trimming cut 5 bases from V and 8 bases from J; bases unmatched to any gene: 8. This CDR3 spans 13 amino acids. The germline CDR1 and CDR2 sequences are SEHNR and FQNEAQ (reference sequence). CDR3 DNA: TGTGCCAGCAGCGTTACAGGGGCCAGGGGCTACACCTTC. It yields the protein CASSVTGARGYTF.

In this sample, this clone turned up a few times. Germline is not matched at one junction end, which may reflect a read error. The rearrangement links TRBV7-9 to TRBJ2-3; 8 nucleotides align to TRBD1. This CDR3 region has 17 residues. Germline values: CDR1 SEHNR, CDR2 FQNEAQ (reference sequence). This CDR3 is CSSSPPRTGRFTDTQYF. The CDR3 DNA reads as TGTTCCAGCAGCCCGCCCAGGACAGGGAGGTTCACAGATACGCAGTATTTT.